The 8 T cell receptor beta chains below were found in one sample sequenced in a study of blood T cell repertoires in COVID-19. Generated by immunoSEQ multiplex PCR, the TCRdb table keeps only in-frame clones and is missing some. Of 110,000 to 150,000 clones in the sample, around 84% were seen once. What was sequenced was peripheral blood. The source is a woman aged 55-70 years with acute or convalescent COVID-19.

The chain combines TRBV27 with TRBJ2-5, with 14 nucleotides matching TRBD2. The V gene end was trimmed by 3 bases and the J gene end by 0 bases; junction bases not matched to a gene: 12. Germline V CDR1 and CDR2: MNHEY, SMNVEV (reference sequence). The length of the CDR3 is 20 residues. CDR3 protein: CASSFSAPWGLAGDQETQYF. DNA for the CDR3: TGTGCCAGCAGTTTTTCCGCGCCGTGGGGACTAGCGGGGGACCAAGAGACCCAGTACTTC.

This chain links TRBV4-1 with TRBJ1-4, with a possible D match to TRBD1 (5 bases). The CDR3 loop spans 16 amino acids. Germline CDR1 and CDR2: MGHRA and YSYEKL. Trimming took off 4 bases at V and 11 bases at J, with 23 bases between the two ends. CDR3 nucleotides: TGCGCCAGCAGCCCTCCTCTGCAGGGTGGAAGGTGGAAACTGTTTTTT. Encoded protein: CASSPPLQGGRWKLFF.

The gene calls are TRBV30 and TRBJ2-7; the match to TRBD1 covers 9 bases. Unmatched junction bases numbered 13, after V lost 1 base and J lost 3 bases. Germline V lookup: CDR1 GTSNPN, CDR2 SVGIG (reference sequence). This CDR3 region has 17 residues. This CDR3 is CAWSGGQGASIHYEQYF. CDR3 bases: TGTGCCTGGAGTGGGGGACAGGGAGCGTCTATTCACTACGAGCAGTACTTC.

This clone appeared once. The gene calls are TRBV5-4 and TRBJ2-6, with 8 bases identical to TRBD1. V shed 4 bases and J 0 bases; nucleotides not matched to a gene: 6. Germline CDR1 SGHNT, CDR2 YYREEE (reference sequence). There are 17 residues in the CDR3. The CDR3 reads CASSRQGISSGANVLTF. The CDR3, as DNA: TGTGCCAGCAGCAGACAGGGGATCAGCTCTGGGGCCAACGTCCTGACTTTC. Full variable domain (remainder filled in from reference TRBV5-4 and TRBJ2-6): ETGVTQSPTHLIKTRGQQVTLRCSSQSGHNTVSWYQQALGQGPQFIFQYYREEENGRGNFPPRFSGLQFPNYSSELNVNALELDDSALYLCASSRQGISSGANVLTFGAGSRLTVL.

Comment on this clone: At one end the junction does not follow the germline gene, possibly because of a read error. This chain links TRBV15 with TRBJ2-3; 8 bases line up with TRBD2. Germline V gives CDR1 LNHNV, CDR2 YYDKDF (reference sequence). The CDR3 loop spans 16 amino acids. As DNA, the CDR3 is TGTGCCACCAGCAGAGGGGGGACTAGAGCGGGGACCTCCATGGATTTT. Translated, it gives CATSRGGTRAGTSMDF.

This chain joins TRBV27 and TRBJ1-5; D possibly corresponds to TRBD1 (5 bases). This CDR3 has 15 amino acids. Germline V CDR1 and CDR2: MNHEY, SMNVEV (reference sequence). The ends were cut back, 5 bases at V and 7 bases at J, with 18 bases in the middle. CDR3 in DNA: TGTGCCAGCAGTCCCCTCTGGGGCGCATTCCAGCCCCAGCATTTT. Encoded protein: CASSPLWGAFQPQHF.

This chain uses TRBV5-6 with TRBJ1-5; the D is unclear. Germline V CDR1 and CDR2: SGHDT, YYEEEE. CDR3 length equals 14 residues. Trimming took off 3 bases at V and 4 bases at J, with 11 bases between the two ends. CDR3 sequence: CASSSSVRNQPQHF. The CDR3 nucleotides are TGTGCCAGCAGCTCCTCGGTGAGGAATCAGCCCCAGCATTTT.

The chain links TRBV3-1 (or the pseudogene TRBV3-2) to TRBJ2-1, with 8 bases identical to TRBD1. V gave up 6 bases and J gave up 2 bases; unmatched junction bases: 6. Germline assignment: CDR1 LGHDT and CDR2 YNNKEL (reference sequence). The CDR3 contains 15 residues. Here the CDR3 reads CASRLDRGPYNEQFF. The CDR3 coding sequence is TGTGCCAGCAGACTCGACAGGGGACCCTACAATGAGCAGTTCTTC.